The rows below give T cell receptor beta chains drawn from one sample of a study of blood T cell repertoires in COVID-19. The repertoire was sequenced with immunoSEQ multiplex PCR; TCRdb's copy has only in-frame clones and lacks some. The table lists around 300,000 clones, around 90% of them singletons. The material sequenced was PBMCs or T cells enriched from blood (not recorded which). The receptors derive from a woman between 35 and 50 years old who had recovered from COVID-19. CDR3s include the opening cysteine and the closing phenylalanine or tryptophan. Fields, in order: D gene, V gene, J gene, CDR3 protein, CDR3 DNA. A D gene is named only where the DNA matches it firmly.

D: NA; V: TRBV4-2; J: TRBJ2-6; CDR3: CASSQDYSGANVLTF; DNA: TGTGCCAGCAGCCAAGACTACTCTGGGGCCAACGTCCTGACTTTC
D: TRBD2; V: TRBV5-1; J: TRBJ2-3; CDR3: CASSSSRTSGNTDTQYF; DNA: TGCGCCAGCAGCTCAAGCCGGACTAGCGGGAACACAGATACGCAGTATTTT
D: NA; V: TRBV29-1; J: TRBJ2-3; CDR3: CSVRTGYSTDTQYF; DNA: TGCAGCGTTAGAACAGGGTACAGCACAGATACGCAGTATTTT
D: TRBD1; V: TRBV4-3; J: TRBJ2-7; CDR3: CASSPEPGTGALEQYF; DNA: TGCGCCAGCAGCCCAGAGCCCGGGACAGGGGCCCTCGAGCAGTACTTC
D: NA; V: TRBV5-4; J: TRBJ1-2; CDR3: CASSFRATAGYGYTF; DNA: TGTGCCAGCAGCTTCCGAGCTACGGCGGGGTATGGCTACACCTTC
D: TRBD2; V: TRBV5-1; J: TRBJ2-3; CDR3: CASSPSGGTDTQYF; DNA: TGCGCCAGCAGCCCTAGCGGGGGCACAGATACGCAGTATTTT
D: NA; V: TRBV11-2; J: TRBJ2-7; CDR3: CASSLTRPSYEQYF; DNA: TGTGCCAGCAGCTTAACCAGGCCCTCCTACGAGCAGTACTTC
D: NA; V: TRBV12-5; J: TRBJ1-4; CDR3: CASGLRPYERTNEKLFF; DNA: TGTGCTAGTGGTTTAAGACCGTACGAAAGGACAAATGAAAAACTGTTTTTT
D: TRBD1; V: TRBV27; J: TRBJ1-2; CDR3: CASSFGTDYGYTF; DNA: TGTGCCAGCAGTTTCGGGACAGACTATGGCTACACCTTC
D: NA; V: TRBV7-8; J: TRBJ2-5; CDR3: CASSLERLGQPKTQYF; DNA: TGTGCCAGCAGCTTAGAGCGTTTGGGGCAACCCAAGACCCAGTACTTC
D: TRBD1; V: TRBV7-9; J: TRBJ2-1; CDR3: CASSQQGAAYNEQFF; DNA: TGTGCCAGCAGCCAACAGGGGGCAGCCTACAATGAGCAGTTCTTC
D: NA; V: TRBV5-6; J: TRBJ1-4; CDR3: CASSSRATNEKLFF; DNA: TGTGCCAGCAGCTCCAGGGCAACTAATGAAAAACTGTTTTTT
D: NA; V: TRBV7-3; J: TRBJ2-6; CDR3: CASSLTRLSGANVLTF; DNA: TGTGCCAGCAGCTTGACCAGGTTATCTGGGGCCAACGTCCTGACTTTC
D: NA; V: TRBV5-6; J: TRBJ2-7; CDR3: CASSLTGYFSYEQYF; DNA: TGTGCCAGCAGTTTGACAGGCTACTTCTCCTACGAGCAGTACTTC
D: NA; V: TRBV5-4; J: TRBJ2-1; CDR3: CASSLGGSGRYNEQFF; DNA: TGTGCCAGCAGCCTGGGGGGTAGCGGAAGATACAATGAGCAGTTCTTC
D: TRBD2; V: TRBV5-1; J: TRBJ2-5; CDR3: CASRPGTSGGGETQYF; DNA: TGCGCCAGCAGACCCGGGACTAGCGGGGGAGGAGAGACCCAGTACTTC
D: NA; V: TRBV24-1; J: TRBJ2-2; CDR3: CATIGIRGAGVGTGELFF; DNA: TGTGCCACCATCGGCATCCGGGGGGCCGGGGTCGGCACCGGGGAGCTGTTTTTT
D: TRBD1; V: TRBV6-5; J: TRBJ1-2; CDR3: CASSYGDRGEGYTF; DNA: TGTGCCAGCAGTTACGGAGACAGGGGTGAGGGCTACACCTTC
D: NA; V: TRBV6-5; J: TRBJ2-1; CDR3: CASSRDWSYNEQFF; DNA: TGTGCCAGCAGCAGGGACTGGTCCTACAATGAGCAGTTCTTC
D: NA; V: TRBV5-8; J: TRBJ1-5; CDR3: CASSFLQPWSNQPQHF; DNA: TGTGCCAGCAGCTTTCTACAGCCGTGGAGCAATCAGCCCCAGCATTTT
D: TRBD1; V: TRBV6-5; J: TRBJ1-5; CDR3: CASGLPGGPNQPQHF; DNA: TGTGCCAGCGGGTTACCAGGGGGCCCTAATCAGCCCCAGCATTTT
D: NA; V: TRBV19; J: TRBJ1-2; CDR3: CASSTGDLPNYGYTF; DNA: TGTGCCAGTAGTACGGGGGACCTCCCTAACTATGGCTACACCTTC